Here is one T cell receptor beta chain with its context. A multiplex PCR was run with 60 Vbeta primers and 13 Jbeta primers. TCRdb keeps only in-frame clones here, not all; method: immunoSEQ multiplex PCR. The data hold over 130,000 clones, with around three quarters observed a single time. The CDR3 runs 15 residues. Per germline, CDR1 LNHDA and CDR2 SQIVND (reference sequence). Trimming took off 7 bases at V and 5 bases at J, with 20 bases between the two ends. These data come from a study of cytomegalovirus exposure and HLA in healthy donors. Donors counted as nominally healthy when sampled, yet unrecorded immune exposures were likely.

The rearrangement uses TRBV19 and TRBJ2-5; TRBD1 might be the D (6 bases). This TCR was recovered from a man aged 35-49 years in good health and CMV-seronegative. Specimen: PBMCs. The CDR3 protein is CASTLGAVQGETQYF. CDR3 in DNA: TGTGCCAGTACCCTAGGGGCAGTCCAGGGGGAGACCCAGTACTTC.